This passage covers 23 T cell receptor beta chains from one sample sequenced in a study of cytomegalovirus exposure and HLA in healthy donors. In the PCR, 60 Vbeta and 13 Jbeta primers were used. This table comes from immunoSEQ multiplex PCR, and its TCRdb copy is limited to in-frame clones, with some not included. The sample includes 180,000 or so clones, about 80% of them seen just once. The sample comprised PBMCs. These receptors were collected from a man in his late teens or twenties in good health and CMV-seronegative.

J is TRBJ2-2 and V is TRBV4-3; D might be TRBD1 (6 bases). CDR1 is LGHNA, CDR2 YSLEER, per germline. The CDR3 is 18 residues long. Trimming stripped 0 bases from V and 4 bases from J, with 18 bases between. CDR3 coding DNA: TGCGCCAGCAGCCAAGATTATGACAGGAAAATGTCCACCGGGGAGCTGTTTTTT. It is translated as CASSQDYDRKMSTGELFF.

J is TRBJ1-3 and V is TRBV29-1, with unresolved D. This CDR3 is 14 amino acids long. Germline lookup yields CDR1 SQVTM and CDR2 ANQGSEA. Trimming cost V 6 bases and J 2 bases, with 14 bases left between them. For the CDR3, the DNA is TGCAGCGTCGCAGGCGGAGGGACTGGAAACACCATATATTTT. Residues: CSVAGGGTGNTIYF.

CDR3 loop: CASRRTSGRPRLSTDTQYF. For the CDR3, the DNA is TGTGCCAGCCGAAGGACTAGCGGGAGACCTCGTCTTAGCACAGATACGCAGTATTTT. This chain uses TRBV27 with TRBJ2-3; TRBD2 agrees at 13 bases. With V trimmed by 8 bases and J by 0 bases, 14 bases remained unmatched. Looked up from germline, CDR1 is MNHEY and CDR2 is SMNVEV (reference sequence). The CDR3 is 19 amino acids.

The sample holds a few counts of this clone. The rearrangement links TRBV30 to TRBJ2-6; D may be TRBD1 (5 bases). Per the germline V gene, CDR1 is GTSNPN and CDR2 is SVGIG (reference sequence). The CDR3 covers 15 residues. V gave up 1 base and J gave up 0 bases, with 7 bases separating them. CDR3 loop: CAWSGGTSGANVLTF. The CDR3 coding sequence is TGTGCCTGGAGTGGGGGCACCTCTGGGGCCAACGTCCTGACTTTC.

The CDR3 DNA follows: TGTGCCAGCAGTTACCTAGACAGGAAGGAGGCTTTCTTT. Encoded protein: CASSYLDRKEAFF. This chain uses TRBV6-5 with TRBJ1-1, with TRBD1 as a possible D gene (6 bases). V lost 2 bases and J lost 11, with 15 bases in between. The germline V gene has CDR1 MNHEY and CDR2 SVGAGI. The CDR3 is 13 amino acids.

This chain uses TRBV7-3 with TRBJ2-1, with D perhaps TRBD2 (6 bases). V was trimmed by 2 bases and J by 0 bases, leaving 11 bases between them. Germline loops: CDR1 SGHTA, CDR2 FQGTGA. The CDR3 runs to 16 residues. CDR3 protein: CASSLSGDSSYNEQFF. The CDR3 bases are TGTGCCAGCAGCTTATCGGGAGACTCCTCCTACAATGAGCAGTTCTTC.

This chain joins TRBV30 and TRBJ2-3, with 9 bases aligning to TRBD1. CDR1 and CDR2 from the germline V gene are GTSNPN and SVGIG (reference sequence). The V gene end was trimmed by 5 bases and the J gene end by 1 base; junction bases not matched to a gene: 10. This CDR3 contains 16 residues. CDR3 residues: CAWEPGQGWGTDTQYF. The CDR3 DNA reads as TGTGCCTGGGAGCCGGGACAGGGATGGGGCACAGATACGCAGTATTTT.

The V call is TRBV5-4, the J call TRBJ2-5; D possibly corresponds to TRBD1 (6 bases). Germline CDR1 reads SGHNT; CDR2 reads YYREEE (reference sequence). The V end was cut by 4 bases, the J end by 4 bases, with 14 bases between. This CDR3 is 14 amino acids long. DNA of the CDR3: TGTGCCAGCAGCCCCAATACAGGGCTAGAGACCCAGTACTTC. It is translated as CASSPNTGLETQYF.

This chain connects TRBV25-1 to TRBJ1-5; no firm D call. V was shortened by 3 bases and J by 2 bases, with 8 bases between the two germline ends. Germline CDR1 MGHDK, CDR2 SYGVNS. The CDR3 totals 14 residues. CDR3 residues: CASSDRLGNQPQHF. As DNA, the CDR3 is TGTGCCAGCAGTGATCGCTTAGGCAATCAGCCCCAGCATTTT.

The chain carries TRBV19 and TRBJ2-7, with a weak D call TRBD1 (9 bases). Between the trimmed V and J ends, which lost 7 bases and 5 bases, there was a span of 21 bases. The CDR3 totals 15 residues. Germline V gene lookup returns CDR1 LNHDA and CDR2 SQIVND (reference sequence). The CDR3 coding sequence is TGTGCCAGTAACCCGGGGGGGACAGGGACTCACGAGCAGTACTTC. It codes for CASNPGGTGTHEQYF.

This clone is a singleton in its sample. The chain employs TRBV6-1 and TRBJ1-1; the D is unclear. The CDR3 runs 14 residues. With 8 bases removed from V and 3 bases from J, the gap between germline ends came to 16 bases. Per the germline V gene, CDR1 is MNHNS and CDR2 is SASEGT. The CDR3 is CASGLAASYTEAFF. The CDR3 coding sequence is TGTGCCAGCGGACTCGCTGCCAGCTACACTGAAGCTTTCTTT.

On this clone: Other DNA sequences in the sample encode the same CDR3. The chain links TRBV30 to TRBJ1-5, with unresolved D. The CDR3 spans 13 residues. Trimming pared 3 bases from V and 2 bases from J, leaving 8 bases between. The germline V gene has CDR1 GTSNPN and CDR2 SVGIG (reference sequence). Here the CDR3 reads CAWSSGGNQPQHF. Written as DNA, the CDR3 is TGTGCCTGGAGCTCCGGGGGCAATCAGCCCCAGCATTTT.

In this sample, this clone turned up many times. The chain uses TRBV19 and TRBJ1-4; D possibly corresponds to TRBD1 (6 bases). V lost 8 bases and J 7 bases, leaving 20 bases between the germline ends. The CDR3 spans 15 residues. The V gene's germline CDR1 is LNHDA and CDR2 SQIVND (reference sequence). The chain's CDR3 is CASGYLTGRGEKLFF. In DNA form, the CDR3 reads TGTGCCAGTGGTTACCTTACAGGGAGGGGTGAAAAACTGTTTTTT.

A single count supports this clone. The CDR3 sequence is CASSFRGRRDEQFF. Written as DNA, the CDR3 is TGTGCCAGCAGCTTCCGGGGTCGTCGGGATGAGCAGTTCTTC. The chain employs TRBV7-3 and TRBJ2-1; TRBD2 might be the D (5 bases). V was clipped by 3 bases and J by 8 bases, with 14 bases between them. Germline V gene data show CDR1 as SGHTA and CDR2 as FQGTGA. The CDR3 extends over 14 amino acids.

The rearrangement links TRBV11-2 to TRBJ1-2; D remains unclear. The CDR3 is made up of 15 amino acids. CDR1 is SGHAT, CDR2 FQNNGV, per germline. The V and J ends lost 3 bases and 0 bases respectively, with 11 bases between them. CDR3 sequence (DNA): TGTGCCAGCAGCTTCCTGGCGGAATCTAACTATGGCTACACCTTC. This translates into CASSFLAESNYGYTF.

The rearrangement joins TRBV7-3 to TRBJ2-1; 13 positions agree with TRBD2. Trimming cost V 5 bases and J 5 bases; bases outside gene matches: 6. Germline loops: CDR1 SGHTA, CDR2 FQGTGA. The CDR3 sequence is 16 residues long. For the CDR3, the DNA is TGTGCCAGCAGCGAGGGACTAGCGGGGCTAAACAATGAGCAGTTCTTC. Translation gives CASSEGLAGLNNEQFF.

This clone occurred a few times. The CDR3: CATSRRKRVLYGYTF. In DNA form, the CDR3 reads TGTGCCACCAGCAGAAGGAAGAGGGTGCTTTATGGCTACACCTTC. The rearrangement uses TRBV15 and TRBJ1-2; D ambiguous. Germline CDR1 is LNHNV and CDR2 is YYDKDF (reference sequence). The CDR3 runs 15 residues. The V end was cut by 2 bases, the J end by 5 bases, with 15 bases between.

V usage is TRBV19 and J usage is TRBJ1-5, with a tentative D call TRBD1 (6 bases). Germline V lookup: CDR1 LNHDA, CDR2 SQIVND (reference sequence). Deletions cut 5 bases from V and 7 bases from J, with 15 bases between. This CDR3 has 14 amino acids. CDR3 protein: CASSGHRVQQPQHF. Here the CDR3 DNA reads TGTGCCAGTAGTGGACACAGGGTTCAGCAGCCCCAGCATTTT.

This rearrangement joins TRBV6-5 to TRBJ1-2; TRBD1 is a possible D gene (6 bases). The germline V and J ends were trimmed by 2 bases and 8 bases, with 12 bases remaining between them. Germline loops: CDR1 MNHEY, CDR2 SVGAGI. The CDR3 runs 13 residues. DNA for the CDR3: TGTGCCAGCAGTTACGGGACACTAGAAGGCTACACCTTC. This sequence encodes CASSYGTLEGYTF.

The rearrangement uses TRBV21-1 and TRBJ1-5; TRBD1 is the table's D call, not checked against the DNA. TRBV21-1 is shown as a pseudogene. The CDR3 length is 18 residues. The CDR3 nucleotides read TGTGCCAGCAGCAAAGAGGGGGACAGGGGGTATAGCAATCAGCCCCAGCATTTT. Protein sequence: CASSKEGDRGYSNQPQHF.

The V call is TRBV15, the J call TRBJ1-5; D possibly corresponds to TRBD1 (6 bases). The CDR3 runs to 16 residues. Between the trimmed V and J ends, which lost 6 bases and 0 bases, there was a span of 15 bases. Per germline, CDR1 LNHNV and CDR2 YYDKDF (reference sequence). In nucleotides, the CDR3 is TGTGCCACCAGAGGGGGGGGTCGGTATAGCAATCAGCCCCAGCATTTT. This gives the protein CATRGGGRYSNQPQHF.

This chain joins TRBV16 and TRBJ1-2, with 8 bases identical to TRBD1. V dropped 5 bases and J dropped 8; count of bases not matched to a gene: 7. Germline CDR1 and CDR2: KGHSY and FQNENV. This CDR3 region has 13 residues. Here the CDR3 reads CASSRTGSRGYTF. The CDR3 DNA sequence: TGTGCCAGCAGCAGGACAGGGTCCAGGGGCTACACCTTC.

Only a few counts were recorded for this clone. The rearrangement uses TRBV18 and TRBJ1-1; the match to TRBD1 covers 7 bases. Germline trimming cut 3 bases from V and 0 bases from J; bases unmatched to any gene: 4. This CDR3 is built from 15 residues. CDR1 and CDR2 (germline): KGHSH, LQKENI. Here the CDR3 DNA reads TGTGCCAGCTCACCGGGACAGATCATGAACACTGAAGCTTTCTTT. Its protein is CASSPGQIMNTEAFF.